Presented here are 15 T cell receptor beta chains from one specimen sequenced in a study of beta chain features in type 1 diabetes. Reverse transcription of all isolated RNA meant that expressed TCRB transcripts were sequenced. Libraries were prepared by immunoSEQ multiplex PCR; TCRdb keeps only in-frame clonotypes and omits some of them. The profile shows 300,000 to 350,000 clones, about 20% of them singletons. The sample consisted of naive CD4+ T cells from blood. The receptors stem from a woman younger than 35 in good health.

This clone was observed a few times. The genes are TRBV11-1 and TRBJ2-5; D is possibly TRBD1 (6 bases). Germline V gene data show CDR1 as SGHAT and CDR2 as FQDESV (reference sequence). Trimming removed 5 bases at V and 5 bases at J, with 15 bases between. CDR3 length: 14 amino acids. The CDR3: CASSLQGSRETQYF. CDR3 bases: TGTGCCAGCAGCCTACAGGGATCCCGGGAGACCCAGTACTTC.

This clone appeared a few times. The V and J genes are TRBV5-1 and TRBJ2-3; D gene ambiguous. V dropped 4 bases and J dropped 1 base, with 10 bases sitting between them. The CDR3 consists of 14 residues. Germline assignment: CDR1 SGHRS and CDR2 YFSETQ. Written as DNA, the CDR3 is TGCGCCAGCAGCCGGCAAGGAGGCACAGATACGCAGTATTTT. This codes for CASSRQGGTDTQYF. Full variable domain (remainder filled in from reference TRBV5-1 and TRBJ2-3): KAGVTQTPRYLIKTRGQQVTLSCSPISGHRSVSWYQQTPGQGLQFLFEYFSETQRNKGNFPGRFSGRQFSNSRSEMNVSTLELGDSALYLCASSRQGGTDTQYFGPGTRLTVL.

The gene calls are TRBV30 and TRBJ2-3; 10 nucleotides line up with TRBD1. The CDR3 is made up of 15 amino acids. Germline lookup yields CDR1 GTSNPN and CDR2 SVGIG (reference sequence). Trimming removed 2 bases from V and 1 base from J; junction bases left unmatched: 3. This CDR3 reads CAWSLGQGGTDTQYF. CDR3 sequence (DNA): TGTGCCTGGAGTTTAGGACAGGGGGGCACAGATACGCAGTATTTT.

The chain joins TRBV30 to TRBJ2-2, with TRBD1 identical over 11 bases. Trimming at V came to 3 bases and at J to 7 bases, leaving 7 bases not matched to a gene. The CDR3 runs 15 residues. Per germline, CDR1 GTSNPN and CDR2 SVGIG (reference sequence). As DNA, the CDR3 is TGTGCCTGGAGCCGGGACAGGGGGACCTTCGGGGAGCTGTTTTTT. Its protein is CAWSRDRGTFGELFF.

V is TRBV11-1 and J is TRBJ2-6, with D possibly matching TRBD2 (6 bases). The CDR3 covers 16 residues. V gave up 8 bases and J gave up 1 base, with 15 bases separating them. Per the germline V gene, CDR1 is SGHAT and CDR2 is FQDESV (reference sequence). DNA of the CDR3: TGTGCCAGCCGGCCGGGGGTAGGATCTGGGGCCAACGTCCTGACTTTC. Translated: CASRPGVGSGANVLTF.

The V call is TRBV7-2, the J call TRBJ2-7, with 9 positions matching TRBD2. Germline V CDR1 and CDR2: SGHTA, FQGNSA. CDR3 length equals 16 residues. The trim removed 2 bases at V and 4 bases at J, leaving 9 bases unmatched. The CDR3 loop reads CASSLSGTSLTYEQYF. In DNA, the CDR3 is TGTGCCAGCAGCTTATCCGGGACTAGCCTGACTTACGAGCAGTACTTC.

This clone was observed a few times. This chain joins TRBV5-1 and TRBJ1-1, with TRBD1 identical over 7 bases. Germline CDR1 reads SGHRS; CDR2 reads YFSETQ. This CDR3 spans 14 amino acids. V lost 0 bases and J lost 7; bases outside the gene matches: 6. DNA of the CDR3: TGCGCCAGCAGCTTGGCGGGGACAGAGTTTGAAGCTTTCTTT. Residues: CASSLAGTEFEAFF. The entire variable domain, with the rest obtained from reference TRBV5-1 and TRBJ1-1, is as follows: KAGVTQTPRYLIKTRGQQVTLSCSPISGHRSVSWYQQTPGQGLQFLFEYFSETQRNKGNFPGRFSGRQFSNSRSEMNVSTLELGDSALYLCASSLAGTEFEAFFGQGTRLTVV.

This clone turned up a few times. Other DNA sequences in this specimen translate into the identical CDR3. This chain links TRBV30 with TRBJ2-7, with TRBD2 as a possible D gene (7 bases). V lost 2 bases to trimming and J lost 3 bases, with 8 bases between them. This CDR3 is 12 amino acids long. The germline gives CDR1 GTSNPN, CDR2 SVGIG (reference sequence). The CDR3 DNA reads TGTGCCTGGAGTAGGGGGGGCTACGAGCAGTACTTC. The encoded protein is CAWSRGGYEQYF.

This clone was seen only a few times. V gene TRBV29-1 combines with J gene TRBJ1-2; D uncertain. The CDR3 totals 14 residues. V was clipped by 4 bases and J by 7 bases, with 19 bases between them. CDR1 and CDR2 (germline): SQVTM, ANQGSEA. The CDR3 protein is CSVVDAPGFGGYTF. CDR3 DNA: TGCAGCGTTGTGGACGCCCCGGGGTTCGGTGGCTACACCTTC.

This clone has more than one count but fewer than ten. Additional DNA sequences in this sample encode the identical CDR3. The CDR3 nucleotides are TGTGCCAGCAGCTCCCCGGGGGGTAGCACAGATACGCAGTATTTT. This codes for CASSSPGGSTDTQYF. The chain recombines TRBV7-9 with TRBJ2-3; 7 bases match TRBD2. V lost 4 bases and J lost 0; bases outside the gene matches: 4. In germline, CDR1 is SEHNR, CDR2 FQNEAQ (reference sequence). CDR3 size: 15 residues.

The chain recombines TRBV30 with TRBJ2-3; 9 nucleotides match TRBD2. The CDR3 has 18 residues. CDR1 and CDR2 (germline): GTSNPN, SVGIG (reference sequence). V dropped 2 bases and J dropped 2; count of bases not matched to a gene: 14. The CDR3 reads CAWSPGPGIAGVTDTQYF. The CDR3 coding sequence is TGTGCCTGGAGTCCCGGCCCCGGCATAGCGGGGGTCACAGATACGCAGTATTTT. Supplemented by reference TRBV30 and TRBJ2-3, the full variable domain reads SQTIHQWPATLVQPVGSPLSLECTVEGTSNPNLYWYRQAAGRGLQLLFYSVGIGQISSEVPQNLSASRPQDRQFILSSKKLLLSDSGFYLCAWSPGPGIAGVTDTQYFGPGTRLTVL.

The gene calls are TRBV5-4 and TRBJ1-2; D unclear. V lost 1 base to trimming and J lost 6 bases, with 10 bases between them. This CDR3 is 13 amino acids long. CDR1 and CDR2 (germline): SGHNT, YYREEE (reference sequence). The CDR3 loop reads CASSLFGRHGYTF. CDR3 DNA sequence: TGTGCCAGCAGCTTGTTCGGCAGGCATGGCTACACCTTC.

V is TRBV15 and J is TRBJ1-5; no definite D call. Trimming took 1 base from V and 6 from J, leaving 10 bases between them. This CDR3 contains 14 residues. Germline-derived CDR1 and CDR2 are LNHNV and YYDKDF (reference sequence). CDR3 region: CATSRATLGQPQHF. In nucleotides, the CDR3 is TGTGCCACCAGCAGAGCTACCCTTGGTCAGCCCCAGCATTTT.

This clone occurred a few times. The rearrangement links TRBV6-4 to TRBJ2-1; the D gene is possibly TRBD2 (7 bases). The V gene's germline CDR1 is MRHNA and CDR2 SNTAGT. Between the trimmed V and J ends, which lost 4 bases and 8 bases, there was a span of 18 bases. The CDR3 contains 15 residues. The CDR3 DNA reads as TGTGCCAGCAGTGTTATGGGGGGGGGCCTCCATGAGCAGTTCTTC. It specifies CASSVMGGGLHEQFF.

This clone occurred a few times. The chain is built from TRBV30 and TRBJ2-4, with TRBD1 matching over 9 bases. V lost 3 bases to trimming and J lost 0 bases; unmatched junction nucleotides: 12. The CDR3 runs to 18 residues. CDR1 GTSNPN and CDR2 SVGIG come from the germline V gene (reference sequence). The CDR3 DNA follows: TGTGCCTGGAGCGGGGACAGGGAGGGGGGAATAGCCAAAAACATTCAGTACTTC. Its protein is CAWSGDREGGIAKNIQYF.